This T cell receptor (beta chain) was captured in a study of CD8 T cells in ankylosing spondylitis. Study results and caveats: Disease-linked clones reportedly concentrated significantly in matched ankylosing spondylitis synovial fluid. Reports of some motif variants in reactive arthritis synovial fluid and blood predate this one. What seemed typical of ankylosing spondylitis blood was a TCR beta motif built from eight highly homologous variants.

CDR1 LGHDT and CDR2 YNNKEL come from the germline V gene (reference sequence). After removal of 3 bases from V and 0 bases from J, the junction contained 2 bases not matched to a gene. There are 14 residues in the CDR3. TCRdb reprocessed the 5' RACE reads via MiXCR and lists one record per CDR3 protein. The sample holds about 450,000 distinct CDR3 sequences, roughly 27% seen once. As regards this clonotype: Its antigen is unidentified.

The receptor was derived from a male donor with ankylosing spondylitis. V is TRBV3-1 and J is TRBJ2-7; 7 nucleotides match TRBD2. Sequencing was done on a sample of blood, either unsorted or a sorted T cell fraction (not recorded which). Here the CDR3 reads CASSHTSASYEQYF. The CDR3 DNA reads as TGTGCCAGCAGCCATACTAGCGCCTCCTACGAGCAGTACTTC.